This T cell receptor (beta chain) was identified during a study of vaccination effects on CD4 cells after COVID-19. As regards this clone: Its antigen is not known.

Study-level results: Vaccine-induced clones in healthy vaccinees cross-reacted with common cold coronaviruses in only 1 of 255 cases. Clones from infection and from vaccination both contracted markedly late after vaccination.

Trimming at V came to 0 bases and at J to 4 bases, leaving 6 bases not matched to a gene. CDR3 length: 17 residues. CD4+ T cells specific for antigen were expanded with viral peptide pools by the ViraFEST assay before sequencing. Isolation of CD4+ T cells took place after less than twelve days of culture. It was two doses of either the BNT162b2 or mRNA-1273 vaccine that participants received. Vaccinated recipients, who were negative for nucleocapsid antibodies, had no history of SARS-CoV-2 infection. A half-medium replacement with IL-2 medium was carried out on days 3 and 7. TCRdb's copy holds only in-frame clones and misses some; the assay was immunoSEQ multiplex PCR. The top ten hold 10% to 13% of the sample, which has 25,000 to 35,000 clones, roughly 80% seen once.

This clonotype originated in a human donor who received a COVID-19 vaccine. The specimen was CD4+ T cells from PBMCs cultured with HCoV-NL63 spike peptides, collected after COVID-19 vaccination. The chain uses TRBV23-1 and TRBJ2-2, with 9 bases matching TRBD1. TRBV23-1 is an ORF, and what it does is uncertain. CDR3 region: CASSQSLRTGATGELFF. The CDR3 DNA follows: TGCGCCAGCAGTCAATCCCTCAGGACAGGGGCCACCGGGGAGCTGTTTTTT.